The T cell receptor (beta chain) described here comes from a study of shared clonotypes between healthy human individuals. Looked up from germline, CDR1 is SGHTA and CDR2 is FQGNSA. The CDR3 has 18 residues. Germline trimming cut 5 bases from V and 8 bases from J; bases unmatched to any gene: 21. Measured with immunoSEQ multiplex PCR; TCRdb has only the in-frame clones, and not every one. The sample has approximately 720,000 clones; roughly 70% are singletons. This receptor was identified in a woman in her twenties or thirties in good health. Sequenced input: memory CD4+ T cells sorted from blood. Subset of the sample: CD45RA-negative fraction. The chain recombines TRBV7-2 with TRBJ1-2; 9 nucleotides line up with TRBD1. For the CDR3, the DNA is TGTGCCAGCAGCCGAGCAGGCGGGACAGGGTTTTTTTTGGAGGGCTACACCTTC. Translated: CASSRAGGTGFFLEGYTF.